Below, 10 T cell receptor beta chains from the same sample are listed, as sequenced in a study of regulatory T cells in long-lasting Graves disease. Libraries of TCR beta came from iRepertoire HTBI primers plus Arm-PCR of CDR3 regions. TCRdb reanalysed the multiplex PCR reads using MiXCR and keeps one entry per CDR3 protein. The top ten hold more than 30% of the sample, which has about 300,000 distinct CDR3 sequences, 15% to 20% seen once. Time point given: newly diagnosed GD, antithyroid drugs for less than 3 months. Researchers made the TCR library from RNA that was extracted from PBMCs. Sequences were derived from peripheral blood mononuclear cells (PBMCs), sampled at new diagnosis, from a patient treated with antithyroid drugs. These receptors all stem from a female donor with Graves disease.

This clonotype was seen at least ten times. The rearrangement joins TRBV28 to TRBJ1-2; a possible D gene is TRBD1 (5 bases). Trimming removed 6 bases from V and 4 bases from J, with 12 bases in between. Per germline, CDR1 MDHEN and CDR2 SYDVKM. This CDR3 has 13 amino acids. Here the CDR3 reads CASSQPGSYGYTF. In nucleotides, the CDR3 is TGTGCCAGCAGCCAACCAGGGAGCTATGGCTACACCTTC.

This clonotype was observed many times. The rearrangement uses TRBV7-9 and TRBJ2-1; 7 nucleotides agree with TRBD2. The CDR3 is 15 amino acids. The trim removed 5 bases at V and 5 bases at J, leaving 9 bases unmatched. Germline values: CDR1 SEHNR, CDR2 FQNEAQ (reference sequence). The DNA for the CDR3 is TGTGCCAGCAGCCTAACTAGCGCCATAAACAATGAGCAGTTCTTC. It specifies CASSLTSAINNEQFF.

Concerning this clonotype: The likely explanation is a read error, given a far larger clone one base away. CDR3 sequence reads: CASRTSGTNEQYF. For the CDR3, the DNA is TGTGCCAGCAGGACTAGCGGGACTAATGAGCAGTACTTC. The V gene is TRBV11-2, the J gene TRBJ2-3; TRBD2 aligns across 11 bases. The J call is uncertain, as TRBJ2-7 better fits the DNA end. Germline V gene sequence: CDR1 SGHAT, CDR2 FQNNGV. This CDR3 has 13 amino acids.

This clonotype was detected many times. The rearrangement links TRBV6-1 to TRBJ1-2, with D perhaps TRBD1 (6 bases). Germline CDR1 reads MNHNS; CDR2 reads SASEGT. V shed 6 bases and J shed 3 bases, with 20 bases lying between them. The CDR3 has 16 amino acids. In DNA form, the CDR3 reads TGTGCCAGCAGGCCCGCACCCATGGACAGATACTATGGCTACACCTTC. It encodes CASRPAPMDRYYGYTF.

The table lists this clonotype with many counts. The chain recombines TRBV30 with TRBJ2-5, with D perhaps matching TRBD2 (6 bases). Germline loops: CDR1 GTSNPN, CDR2 SVGIG (reference sequence). CDR3 length: 15 amino acids. V was clipped by 2 bases and J by 4 bases, with 17 bases between them. CDR3: CAWSTRGRKGETQYF. In DNA, the CDR3 is TGTGCCTGGAGTACGCGGGGACGGAAAGGAGAGACCCAGTACTTC. Looking up the rest from reference TRBV30 and TRBJ2-5 gives the full variable domain: SQTIHQWPATLVQPVGSPLSLECTVEGTSNPNLYWYRQAAGRGLQLLFYSVGIGQISSEVPQNLSASRPQDRQFILSSKKLLLSDSGFYLCAWSTRGRKGETQYFGPGTRLLVL.

This clonotype was seen ten or more times. The chain couples TRBV28 to TRBJ1-3, with D possibly matching TRBD1 (6 bases). This CDR3 comprises 17 residues. Trimming pared 7 bases from V and 0 bases from J, leaving 19 bases between. CDR1 is MDHEN, CDR2 SYDVKM, per germline. The CDR3 region is CASTVPGHGNSGNTIYF. The CDR3, as DNA: TGTGCCAGCACCGTCCCGGGACACGGGAACTCTGGAAACACCATATATTTT.

This clonotype turned up a few times. This chain joins TRBV10-2 and TRBJ2-1; 14 bases match TRBD2. V gave up 6 bases and J gave up 14 bases; unmatched junction bases: 15. The CDR3 sequence is 16 residues long. Germline V gives CDR1 WSHSY, CDR2 SAAADI. For the CDR3, the DNA is TGCGCCAGCAGCTTGGGACTAGCGGGAGTTTTGGATCGGGAGTTCTTC. It encodes CASSLGLAGVLDREFF.

A note on this clonotype: This probably arose from a read error, given a far larger clone one base away. The chain uses TRBV2 and TRBJ1-1; no clear D. Germline loops: CDR1 SNHLY, CDR2 FYNNEI. The CDR3 has 14 residues. The CDR3 region is CVSSLHSVNTEAFF. CDR3 in DNA: TGTGTCAGCAGTTTACACTCCGTGAACACTGAAGCTTTCTTT.

J is TRBJ1-5 and V is TRBV12-3 or TRBV12-4; D call uncertain. V was trimmed by 6 bases and J by 3 bases, leaving 15 bases between them. The CDR3 is 15 residues long. The CDR3 coding sequence is TGTGCCAGCAGCTTGATCGGCAGCAACAATCAGCCCCAGCATTTT. This encodes CASSLIGSNNQPQHF.

This rearrangement joins TRBV10-3 to TRBJ1-1, with D perhaps TRBD1 (5 bases). V was clipped by 6 bases and J by 3 bases, with 17 bases between them. The CDR3 sequence is 15 residues long. Germline CDR1 is ENHRY and CDR2 is SYGVKD. The CDR3 reads CAIRAGTQRYTEAFF. CDR3 sequence (DNA): TGTGCCATCAGGGCCGGGACTCAAAGGTACACTGAAGCTTTCTTT.